The clone carrying this T cell receptor beta chain was detected many times. Its antigen is not known. The data were obtained in a study of T cells in Graves' hyperthyroidism and ophthalmopathy. Based on clinical symptoms, serum thyroxine and TRAb, thyroid ultrasound and orbital computed tomography, diagnoses were reached. General study findings and limits: Appearing also in blood were most of the thyroid clonotypes expanded above 0.001.

Amplification targeted TCR beta CDR3 regions from RNA transcripts. The HTBI primer set was used in a first-round RT-PCR of the TCR CDR3. TCRdb called the multiplex PCR reads again in MiXCR, with one record for every CDR3 protein. The sample has nearly 600,000 distinct CDR3 sequences; more than 11% are singletons. The CDR3 loop spans 12 amino acids. V was shortened by 2 bases and J by 13 bases, with 11 bases between the two germline ends. This receptor was identified in a woman aged 30 to 39 with Graves' hyperthyroidism that later progressed to Graves' ophthalmopathy. Input material: blood. This sequence joins TRBV12-3 or TRBV12-4 and TRBJ2-2; D is uncertain. The CDR3 sequence: CASSLPDISLFF. The CDR3, as DNA: TGTGCCAGCAGTTTACCTGACATCTCGCTGTTTTTT.